Listed here are 4 T cell receptor beta chains from one sample, sequenced in a study of blood T cell repertoires in COVID-19. Assay used: immunoSEQ multiplex PCR; TCRdb lists only in-frame clones, some missing. The table lists roughly 140,000 clones, about 87% of them singletons. Sequences were obtained from peripheral blood. Receptors were obtained from a woman older than 75 with acute or convalescent COVID-19.

This clone is a singleton in its sample. The chain combines TRBV28 with TRBJ1-5; unclear D gene. This CDR3 spans 14 amino acids. The V and J ends lost 2 bases and 9 bases respectively, with 14 bases between them. Germline CDR1 reads MDHEN; CDR2 reads SYDVKM. The DNA of the CDR3 is TGTGCCAGCAGTTTAGGGGAGGCCCTCCGGCCCCAGCATTTT. Translation: CASSLGEALRPQHF.

The V gene is TRBV10-3, the J gene TRBJ1-4; 8 bases line up with TRBD1. V lost 6 bases and J lost 3; bases outside the gene matches: 3. The germline gives CDR1 ENHRY, CDR2 SYGVKD. The CDR3 loop spans 14 amino acids. As DNA, the CDR3 is TGTGCCATCAGAGAGACAGGGGCTAATGAAAAACTGTTTTTT. The encoded protein is CAIRETGANEKLFF.

The V call is TRBV7-2, the J call TRBJ1-6; 7 bases line up with TRBD1. The V gene end was trimmed by 2 bases and the J gene end by 7 bases; junction bases not matched to a gene: 8. From germline, CDR1 is SGHTA and CDR2 FQGNSA. The CDR3 extends over 16 amino acids. CDR3 in DNA: TGTGCCAGCAGCTTACAGGCTCGGGACAGCAATTCACCCCTCCACTTT. Its translation: CASSLQARDSNSPLHF. Filled out from reference TRBV7-2 and TRBJ1-6, the complete variable domain reads GAGVSQSPSNKVTEKGKDVELRCDPISGHTALYWYRQSLGQGLEFLIYFQGNSAPDKSGLPSDRFSAERTGGSVSTLTIQRTQQEDSAVYLCASSLQARDSNSPLHFGNGTRLTVT.

The gene calls are TRBV5-4 and TRBJ2-4, with 8 bases matching TRBD1. The V gene's germline CDR1 is SGHNT and CDR2 YYREEE (reference sequence). Trimming cost V 0 bases and J 11 bases; bases outside gene matches: 1. The CDR3 totals 12 residues. The CDR3 here is CASSLDRGVQYF. The CDR3 DNA reads as TGTGCCAGCAGCTTGGACAGGGGGGTTCAGTACTTC.